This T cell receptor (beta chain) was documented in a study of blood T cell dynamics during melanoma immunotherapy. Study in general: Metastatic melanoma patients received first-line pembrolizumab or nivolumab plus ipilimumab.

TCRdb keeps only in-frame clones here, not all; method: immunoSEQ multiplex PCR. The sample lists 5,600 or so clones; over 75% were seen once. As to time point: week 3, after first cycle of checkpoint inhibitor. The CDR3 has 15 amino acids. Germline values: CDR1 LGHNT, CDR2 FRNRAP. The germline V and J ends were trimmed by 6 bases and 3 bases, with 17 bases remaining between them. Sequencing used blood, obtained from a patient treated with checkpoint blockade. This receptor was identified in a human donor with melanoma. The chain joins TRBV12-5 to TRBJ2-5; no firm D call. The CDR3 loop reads CASGRAWAPKETQYF. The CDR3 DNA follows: TGTGCTAGTGGCCGCGCGTGGGCTCCTAAAGAGACCCAGTACTTC.